The sequence of this TCR beta chain was determined in a study of cytomegalovirus exposure and HLA in healthy donors. V dropped 6 bases and J dropped 4 bases, with 21 bases sitting between them. The germline CDR1 and CDR2 sequences are LNHDA and SQIVND (reference sequence). This CDR3 contains 17 residues. PCR primers comprised 60 Vbeta and 13 Jbeta primers. Using immunoSEQ multiplex PCR, the repertoire was profiled, and TCRdb retains in-frame clones only, with some absent. The sample carries some 140,000 clones, 65% to 85% recorded once. The gene calls are TRBV19 and TRBJ1-4; possibly TRBD1 for D (5 bases). The sample was PBMCs. This clonotype originated in a man between 18 and 35 years old in good health and CMV-seronegative. The CDR3 DNA follows: TGTGCCAGTAGAAAAGGACACTCCGGTGGTGGTAATGAAAAACTGTTTTTT. Residues: CASRKGHSGGGNEKLFF. Full variable domain (remainder filled in from reference TRBV19 and TRBJ1-4): DGGITQSPKYLFRKEGQNVTLSCEQNLNHDAMYWYRQDPGQGLRLIYYSQIVNDFQKGDIAEGYSVSREKKESFPLTVTSAQKNPTAFYLCASRKGHSGGGNEKLFFGSGTQLSVL.